The T cell receptor (beta chain) described here comes from a study of identical twins. Study results and limitations: Cord blood's abundant beta clonotypes had fewer insertions, unlike memory repertoires. Donors were not followed over many years; analysis was cross-sectional.

The CDR3 sequence is 14 residues long. Germline CDR1 reads SGHRS; CDR2 reads YFSETQ. The V and J ends lost 4 bases and 5 bases, in that order; junction bases with no gene match: 7. Notes on this clonotype: The target antigen is unknown.

The cDNA had a unique molecular identifier and a template-switch universal primer site. TCRdb fed the 5' RACE reads into MiXCR, producing one record per CDR3 protein. The data hold around 490,000 distinct CDR3 sequences, with about 15% observed a single time. This same sample was also taken into another study, of yellow fever vaccine responses in identical twins. Turning to that study: Twins' T cell vaccine responses reportedly looked partly convergent, partly personalized.

This TCR was sampled from a woman between 18 and 30 years old in good health. The chain links TRBV5-1 to TRBJ2-7; 9 positions agree with TRBD1. Material: CD4+ T cells sorted from blood. Here the CDR3 reads CASSPGGQGNEQYF. CDR3 DNA: TGCGCCAGCAGCCCGGGGGGACAGGGAAACGAGCAGTACTTC.